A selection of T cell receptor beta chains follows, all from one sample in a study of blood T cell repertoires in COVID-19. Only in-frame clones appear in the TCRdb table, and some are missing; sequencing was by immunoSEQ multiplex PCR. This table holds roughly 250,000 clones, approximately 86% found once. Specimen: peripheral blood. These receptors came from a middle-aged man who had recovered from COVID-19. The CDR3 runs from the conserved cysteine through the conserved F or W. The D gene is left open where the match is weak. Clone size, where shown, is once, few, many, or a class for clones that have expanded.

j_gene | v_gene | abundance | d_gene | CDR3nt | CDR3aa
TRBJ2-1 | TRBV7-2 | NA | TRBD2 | TGTGCCAGCAGCGGTAGCGGGGGGGCGGGTAATGAGCAGTTCTTC | CASSGSGGAGNEQFF
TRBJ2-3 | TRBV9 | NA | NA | TGTGCCAGCAGCGTAGCTACGGGGTTGTTGCGGACTCAGGCAACAGATACGCAGTATTTT | CASSVATGLLRTQATDTQYF
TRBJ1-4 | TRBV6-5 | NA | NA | TGTGCCAGCAGTTTGACAGCCTTTGGTGAAAAACTGTTTTTT | CASSLTAFGEKLFF
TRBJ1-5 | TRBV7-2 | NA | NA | TGTGCCAGCAGCTTAGCGCGGGGCCAGGGAAGATACGGTCAGCCCCAGCATTTT | CASSLARGQGRYGQPQHF
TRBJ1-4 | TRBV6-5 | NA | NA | TGTGCCAGCAGCCGGACAGCTCTTAATGAAAAACTGTTTTTT | CASSRTALNEKLFF
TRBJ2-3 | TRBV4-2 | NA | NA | TGTGCCAGCAGCCAATATTCCTCGGGAGTTGTGAGTACGCAGTATTTT | CASSQYSSGVVSTQYF
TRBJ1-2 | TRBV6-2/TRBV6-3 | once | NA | TGTGCCAGCAGTTACGCACAGGTGAACTATGGCTACACCTTC | CASSYAQVNYGYTF
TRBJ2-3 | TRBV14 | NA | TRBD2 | TGTGCCAGCAGCCAAGAGAAGCGGGAGGGCCTGGAGACAGATACGCAGTATTTT | CASSQEKREGLETDTQYF
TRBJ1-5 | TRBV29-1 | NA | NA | TGCAGCGTTGAAGATAGGGAGGAATACCCTTATAGCAATCAGCCCCAGCATTTT | CSVEDREEYPYSNQPQHF
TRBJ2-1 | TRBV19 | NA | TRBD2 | TGTGCCAGTAGCCTTTCTAGCGGGGGGGCCACTGAGCAGTTCTTC | CASSLSSGGATEQFF
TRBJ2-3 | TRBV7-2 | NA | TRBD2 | TGTGCCAGCAGCTTATCTAGCGGAGCCACAGATACGCAGTATTTT | CASSLSSGATDTQYF
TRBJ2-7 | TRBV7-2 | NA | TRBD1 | TGTGCCAGCAGCTACGGACAGGGGCGCGAGCAGTACTTC | CASSYGQGREQYF
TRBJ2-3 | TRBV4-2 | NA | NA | TGTGCCAGCAGCCAAGATCTAGCACCAGATACGCAGTATTTT | CASSQDLAPDTQYF
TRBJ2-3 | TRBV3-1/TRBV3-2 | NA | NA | TGTGCCAGCAGCCAAGATCTCCGAGGGCCGCAGTATTTT | CASSQDLRGPQYF
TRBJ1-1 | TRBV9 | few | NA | TGTGCCAGCAGCGTAACGGCAGGGGACACTGAAGCTTTCTTT | CASSVTAGDTEAFF
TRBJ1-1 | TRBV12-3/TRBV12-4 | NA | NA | TGTGCCAGCAGTTTAGGGGTGGAGGGTTTCTTT | CASSLGVEGFF
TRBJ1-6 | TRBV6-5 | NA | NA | TGTGCCAGCAGGTGGGGGACAAAAATTAATTCACCCCTCCACTTT | CASRWGTKINSPLHF
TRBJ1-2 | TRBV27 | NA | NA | TGTGCCAGCCGCTTCGGGTCCGGTAAATTCTATGGCTACACCTTC | CASRFGSGKFYGYTF
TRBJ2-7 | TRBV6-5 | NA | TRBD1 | TGTGCCAGCAGTAGAACTCCGGGACAGGGCTACGAGCAGTACTTC | CASSRTPGQGYEQYF
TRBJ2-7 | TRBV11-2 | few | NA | TGTGCCAGCAGCTTAGGAACGACTTACGAGCAGTACTTC | CASSLGTTYEQYF
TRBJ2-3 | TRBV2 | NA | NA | TGTGCCAGCAGCCCTATCACAGATACGCAGTATTTT | CASSPITDTQYF
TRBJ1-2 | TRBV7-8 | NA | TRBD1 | TGTGCCAGCAGCTTAGACAGGGGCTATGGCTACACCTTC | CASSLDRGYGYTF
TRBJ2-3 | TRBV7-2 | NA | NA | TGTGCCAGCAGCTTAGCGCTAAGAGGCCCAATTCAGCAGTATTTT | CASSLALRGPIQQYF
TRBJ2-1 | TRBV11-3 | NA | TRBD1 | TGTGCCAGCCGGAAAGGGGGCGCGATCAACAATGAGCAGTTCTTC | CASRKGGAINNEQFF
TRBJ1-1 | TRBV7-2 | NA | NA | TGTGCCAGCAGCTCCCCCGGGGGGATTTCTGAAGCTTTCTTT | CASSSPGGISEAFF
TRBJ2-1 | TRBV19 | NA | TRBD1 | TGTGCCAGTAGTGGGACAGTTTACAATGAGCAGTTCTTC | CASSGTVYNEQFF
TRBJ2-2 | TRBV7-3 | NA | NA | TGTGCCAGCACCCGGAGCGGTTCCGGGGAGCTGTTTTTT | CASTRSGSGELFF
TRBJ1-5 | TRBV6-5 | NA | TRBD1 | TGTGCCAGCAGTTATAGTCAGGGGGCCAATCAGCCCCAGCATTTT | CASSYSQGANQPQHF
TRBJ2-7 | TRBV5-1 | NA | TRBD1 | TGCGCCAGCAGCTTGGTGGGAACAGGGGGCATTGACGAGCAGTACTTC | CASSLVGTGGIDEQYF
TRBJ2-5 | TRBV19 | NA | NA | TGTGCCAGTAGTAGCCGCCTAGCGCGACAAGAGACCCAGTACTTC | CASSSRLARQETQYF
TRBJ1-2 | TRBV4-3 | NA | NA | TGCGCCAGCAGCCAAGATTTCGCAGGGCCAAACTATGGCTACACCTTC | CASSQDFAGPNYGYTF
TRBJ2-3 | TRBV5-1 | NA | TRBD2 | TGCGCCAGCAGCCTACCGGGGACTAGCCTGCAGTATTTT | CASSLPGTSLQYF
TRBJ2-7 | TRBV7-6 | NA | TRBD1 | TGTGCCAGCAGCTTAAACCCGAAGACACAGGGGGTTTACGAGCAGTACTTC | CASSLNPKTQGVYEQYF
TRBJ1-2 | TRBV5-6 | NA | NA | TGTGCCAGCAGCTTGTCTAGAGGGCGGTACACCTTC | CASSLSRGRYTF
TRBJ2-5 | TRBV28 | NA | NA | TGTGCCAGCAGTTTAGGCAGTATTGAGACCCAGTACTTC | CASSLGSIETQYF
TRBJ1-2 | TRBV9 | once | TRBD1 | TGTGCCAGCAGTGATAATGACAGGGGGCAGGATAGCTATGGCTACACCTTC | CASSDNDRGQDSYGYTF
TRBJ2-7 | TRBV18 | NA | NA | TGTGCCAGCTCCCGGGGCCGGGACAAGGGGATCTACGAGCAGTACTTC | CASSRGRDKGIYEQYF
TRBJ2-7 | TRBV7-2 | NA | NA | TGTGCCAGCAGCTTAGGGGCAGGGAGGCCCTACGAGCAGTACTTC | CASSLGAGRPYEQYF
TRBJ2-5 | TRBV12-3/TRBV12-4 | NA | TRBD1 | TGTGCCAGCAGTTGGAGACAGGGAGAGACCCAGTACTTC | CASSWRQGETQYF
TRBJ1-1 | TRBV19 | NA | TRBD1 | TGTGCCAGTAGTACCCAAAGACAGGGATGGGTGAACACTGAAGCTTTCTTT | CASSTQRQGWVNTEAFF
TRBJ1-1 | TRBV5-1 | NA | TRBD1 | TGCGCCAGCAGCCTCAGACAGGGGTGGAACACTGAAGCTTTCTTT | CASSLRQGWNTEAFF
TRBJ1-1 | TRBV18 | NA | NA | TGTGCCAGCTCACCAGAGATTATGGCTGAAGCTTTCTTT | CASSPEIMAEAFF
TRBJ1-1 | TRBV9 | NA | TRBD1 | TGTGCCAGCAGCCCCCGGACAGGGGGCTGGACTGAAGCTTTCTTT | CASSPRTGGWTEAFF
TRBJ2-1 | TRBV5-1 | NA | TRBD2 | TGCGCCAGCAGCTTGGAGACTAGCTCCCGATCTGAGCAGTTCTTC | CASSLETSSRSEQFF
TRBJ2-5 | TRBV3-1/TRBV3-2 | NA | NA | TGTGCCAGCAGCCAAGAGGGGCAACAAGAGACCCAGTACTTC | CASSQEGQQETQYF
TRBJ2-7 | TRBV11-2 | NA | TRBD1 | TGTGCCAGCAGCCTCCTTCGGGGACAGGGATTTGGTTCGCACGAGCAGTACTTC | CASSLLRGQGFGSHEQYF
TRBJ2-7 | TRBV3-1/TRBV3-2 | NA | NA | TGTGCCAGCAGCCAAGATCACAGGCGGTACGAGCAGTACTTC | CASSQDHRRYEQYF
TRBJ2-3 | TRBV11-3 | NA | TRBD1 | TGTGCCAGCAGCGCAGGGGGACAGGGATCATATACGCAGTATTTT | CASSAGGQGSYTQYF
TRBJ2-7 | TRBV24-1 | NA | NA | TGTGCCACCAGTGAGGGCAAGACAGAACCCTACGAGCAGTACTTC | CATSEGKTEPYEQYF
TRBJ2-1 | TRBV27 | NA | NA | TGTGCCAGCAGAAAAGGGGGTAATGAGCAGTTCTTC | CASRKGGNEQFF
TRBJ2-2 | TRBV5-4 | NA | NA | TGTGCCAGCAGGAGAGAAACAGGGCCCGGGGAGCTGTTTTTT | CASRRETGPGELFF
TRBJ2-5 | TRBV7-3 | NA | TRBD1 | TGTGCCAGCAGTCAGGGACAGTACGATTCGGAGACCCAGTACTTC | CASSQGQYDSETQYF
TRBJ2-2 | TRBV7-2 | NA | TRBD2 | TGTGCCAGCTCGCGGGAGGGGGGGCCGAACACCGGGGAGCTGTTTTTT | CASSREGGPNTGELFF
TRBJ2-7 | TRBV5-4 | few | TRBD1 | TGTGCCAGCAGCTTTAAGGGGGCCGCCCCCTACGAGCAGTACTTC | CASSFKGAAPYEQYF
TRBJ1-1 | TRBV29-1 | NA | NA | TGCAGCGTTGAGGACTGGAGTTCCACTGAAGCTTTCTTT | CSVEDWSSTEAFF